These 14 T cell receptor beta chains came from one sample sequenced in a study of CD8 T cells in ankylosing spondylitis. TCRdb redid the calling of the 5' RACE reads with MiXCR, one entry per CDR3 protein. The repertoire holds roughly 490,000 distinct CDR3 sequences, with 5.3% as singletons. Points from the study as a whole: Among TCR beta sequences, a motif of several highly homologous variants appeared characteristic of ankylosing spondylitis blood.

These receptors lack a known antigen. The material sequenced was blood, either unsorted or a sorted T cell fraction (not recorded which). The origin of the receptors is a male donor with ankylosing spondylitis.

The chain couples TRBV12-3 or TRBV12-4 to TRBJ2-7, with D unclear. The CDR3 extends over 13 amino acids. The germline V and J ends were trimmed by 4 bases and 5 bases, with 12 bases remaining between them. Here the CDR3 DNA reads TGTGCCAGCAGTTCTTTAGATAAGGACGAGCAGTACTTC. Encoded protein: CASSSLDKDEQYF.

The rearrangement uses TRBV11-2 and TRBJ1-5; tentative D call: TRBD1 (5 bases). In germline, CDR1 is SGHAT, CDR2 FQNNGV. This CDR3 is 14 amino acids long. The ends were cut back, 5 bases at V and 1 base at J, with 9 bases in the middle. CDR3: CASSPWGSNQPQHF. CDR3 bases: TGTGCCAGCAGCCCCTGGGGGAGCAATCAGCCCCAGCATTTT. Full variable domain (rest looked up from reference TRBV11-2 and TRBJ1-5): EAGVAQSPRYKIIEKRQSVAFWCNPISGHATLYWYQQILGQGPKLLIQFQNNGVVDDSQLPKDRFSAERLKGVDSTLKIQPAKLEDSAVYLCASSPWGSNQPQHFGDGTRLSIL.

This clonotype was detected many times. This sequence joins TRBV5-1 and TRBJ2-7; 8 bases line up with TRBD2. The germline V gene has CDR1 SGHRS and CDR2 YFSETQ. Trimming took 4 bases from V and 5 from J; bases not matched to a gene: 8. This CDR3 contains 14 residues. The CDR3 loop is CASSTTGGGDEQYF. The CDR3 region has the DNA TGCGCCAGCAGCACCACCGGGGGGGGGGACGAGCAGTACTTC.

This clonotype was counted at least ten times. The rearrangement links TRBV5-1 to TRBJ2-3; no clear D gene. V gave up 2 bases and J gave up 5 bases, with 12 bases separating them. The CDR3 spans 14 residues. The V gene's germline CDR1 is SGHRS and CDR2 YFSETQ. CDR3 region: CASSFSDGQDTQYF. The CDR3 nucleotides are TGCGCCAGCAGCTTTTCGGACGGGCAAGATACGCAGTATTTT. The whole variable domain, remainder taken from reference TRBV5-1 and TRBJ2-3, is KAGVTQTPRYLIKTRGQQVTLSCSPISGHRSVSWYQQTPGQGLQFLFEYFSETQRNKGNFPGRFSGRQFSNSRSEMNVSTLELGDSALYLCASSFSDGQDTQYFGPGTRLTVL.

This clonotype was detected ten times or more. J is TRBJ2-3 and V is TRBV20-1; TRBD2 agrees at 11 bases. Losses at the gene ends were 0 bases for V and 6 bases for J; bases not matched to a gene: 14. This CDR3 spans 18 amino acids. Germline V lookup: CDR1 DFQATT, CDR2 SNEGSKA (reference sequence). CDR3 in DNA: TGCAGTGCTAGAGATCCCTTCAGGATAGCGGGGGGGGGTGATACGCAGTATTTT. Protein: CSARDPFRIAGGGDTQYF.

On this clonotype itself: A clone one base away is much larger, so this may be a read error. The CDR3 loop is CASSSFGHSYNKQFF. DNA for the CDR3: TGCGCCAGCAGCTCTTTCGGACACTCCTACAATAAGCAGTTCTTC. V usage is TRBV5-1 and J usage is TRBJ2-1; D perhaps matches TRBD1 (5 bases). The CDR3 has 15 amino acids. Germline CDR1 and CDR2: SGHRS and YFSETQ.

The sample holds many counts of this clonotype. The chain couples TRBV6-1 to TRBJ2-7; tentatively, D is TRBD1 (6 bases). The CDR3 runs to 15 residues. Germline V CDR1 and CDR2: MNHNS, SASEGT. V lost 4 bases, J lost 0 bases, and 13 bases lay in between. The CDR3 sequence is CASSAPGHISYEQYF. The CDR3 DNA is TGTGCCAGCAGTGCACCGGGACACATCTCCTACGAGCAGTACTTC.

This clonotype occurred a few times. Germline and junction disagree at one end, which may indicate a read error. The V call is TRBV4-3, the J call TRBJ2-1, with 12 bases lining up with TRBD2. The CDR3 spans 16 residues. Germline V gives CDR1 LGHNA, CDR2 YSLEER. The CDR3 region is CASTQGRTSGIPGQFF. CDR3 bases: TGCGCCAGCACCCAAGGGAGGACTAGCGGGATCCCCGGGCAGTTCTTC.

Of note for this clonotype: Just one base apart from a much larger clone, this may be a read error. This sequence joins TRBV7-9 and TRBJ1-4; D gene unclear. The CDR3 has 13 amino acids. Germline lookup yields CDR1 SEHNR and CDR2 FQNEAQ (reference sequence). CDR3 DNA: TGTGCGACGCGCGGGAAGGTCAAGGAGGAACTGCTTTTT. Amino acids: CATRGKVKEELLF.

This chain connects TRBV9 to TRBJ2-1; maybe TRBD2 (6 bases). Trimming shortened V by 3 bases and J by 4 bases, and 23 bases separated the two germline ends. In germline, CDR1 is SGDLS, CDR2 YYNGEE. The CDR3 is 18 amino acids. CDR3: CASSDPALAGSVYNEQFF. CDR3 sequence (DNA): TGTGCCAGCAGCGACCCCGCCCTGGCGGGATCGGTGTACAATGAGCAGTTCTTC. The entire variable domain, with the rest obtained from reference TRBV9 and TRBJ2-1, is as follows: DSGVTQTPKHLITATGQRVTLRCSPRSGDLSVYWYQQSLDQGLQFLIQYYNGEERAKGNILERFSAQQFPDLHSELNLSSLELGDSALYFCASSDPALAGSVYNEQFFGPGTRLTVL.

The chain links TRBV19 to TRBJ1-1; the D is unclear. The germline V gene has CDR1 LNHDA and CDR2 SQIVND (reference sequence). The CDR3 extends over 17 amino acids. V shed 5 bases and J shed 5 bases, with 24 bases lying between them. This CDR3 reads CASSGRRRSLSSTEAFF. As DNA, the CDR3 is TGTGCCAGTAGTGGACGCAGGAGAAGTTTATCGTCGACTGAAGCTTTCTTT.

This clonotype was recorded a few times. The V and J genes are TRBV5-1 and TRBJ1-1, with TRBD1 identical over 9 bases. The CDR3 length is 17 residues. Looked up from germline, CDR1 is SGHRS and CDR2 is YFSETQ. The V segment lost 3 bases and the J segment 1 base; nucleotides outside the gene matches: 10. The CDR3 sequence is CASSWTGTGPGNTEAFF. Here the CDR3 DNA reads TGCGCCAGCAGCTGGACCGGGACAGGGCCGGGGAACACTGAAGCTTTCTTT.

This clonotype has ten or more counts. The rearrangement links TRBV4-3 to TRBJ2-2, with 11 bases lining up with TRBD2. V lost 4 bases, J lost 6 bases, and 10 bases stayed unmatched. Germline values: CDR1 LGHNA, CDR2 YSLEER. The CDR3 consists of 17 residues. The CDR3 coding sequence is TGCGCCAGCAGCCCTCACCGTTTAGCGGGAGGGGCCGGGGAGCTGTTTTTT. Protein: CASSPHRLAGGAGELFF.

This clonotype occurred many times. The chain carries TRBV4-3 and TRBJ2-5; 12 nucleotides agree with TRBD2. J lost 4 bases, V lost 3 bases, and 6 bases had no gene match. The CDR3 totals 16 residues. In germline, CDR1 is LGHNA, CDR2 YSLEER. CDR3 in DNA: TGCGCCAGCAGCCAGGGGACTAGCGGGTTTGGAGAGACCCAGTACTTC. Protein sequence: CASSQGTSGFGETQYF.